Listed below are T cell receptor beta chains from one sample, sequenced in a study of identical twins. TCRdb re-called the 5' RACE reads with MiXCR, one entry per CDR3 protein. Counted here are about 730,000 distinct CDR3 sequences, less than 25% occurring once; the ten biggest clones make up more than 4%. In addition, the sample was reused for a study of T cells expressing NK-cell markers.

Sequencing was done on a sample of PBMCs. Receptor source: a woman aged 18-29 years in good health. Both conserved end residues are part of each CDR3. D genes are given only for firm matches. Part of the rows lack a size; the others show once, few, many or a class for expanded clones.

TGTGCCAGCAGTTTCATTGGGCCAAGCGAGCAGTACTTC	CASSFIGPSEQYF	.	TRBV12-3/TRBV12-4	TRBJ2-7	.
TGCGCCAGCAGCCAAGCGACGGGGGCAGATACGCAGTATTTT	CASSQATGADTQYF	.	TRBV4-1	TRBJ2-3	.
TGCAGTGCCACCTACACGGATACGCAGTATTTT	CSATYTDTQYF	.	TRBV20-1	TRBJ2-3	few
TGTGCCATCAGGGGACAGGGGGTAACTGAAGCTTTCTTT	CAIRGQGVTEAFF	TRBD1	TRBV10-3	TRBJ1-1	many
TGTGCCAGCAGCCCAAGGATCCTAGCGGGAGGGCGCGATGAGCAGTTCTTC	CASSPRILAGGRDEQFF	TRBD2	TRBV7-2	TRBJ2-1	few
TGTGCCAGCAGCTTAGGGGTTGAGCAGTTCTTC	CASSLGVEQFF	.	TRBV7-2	TRBJ2-1	many
TGCAGTGCTGGGGGGTTCCGGGACATGAGCACCTACGAGCAGTACTTC	CSAGGFRDMSTYEQYF	.	TRBV20-1	TRBJ2-7	.
TGTGCCAGGACCCCCCCGAGTAGGATGAACACCGGGGAGCTGTTTTTT	CARTPPSRMNTGELFF	.	TRBV6-1	TRBJ2-2	few
TGTGCCAGTGGGACACTCAGCACAGATACGCAGTATTTT	CASGTLSTDTQYF	.	TRBV12-3/TRBV12-4	TRBJ2-3	.
TGCAGTGCTAGAGATTTAAGGGGGCTAGCGGATACCTACGAGCAGTACTTC	CSARDLRGLADTYEQYF	.	TRBV20-1	TRBJ2-7	.
TGTGCCAGCAGCCCCCGTGTGGTAGCGGGGGGGAATGAGCAGTTCTTC	CASSPRVVAGGNEQFF	TRBD2	TRBV9	TRBJ2-1	.
TGCGCCAGCAGCCACAGAGCGGGAGGTGGTGCAGATACGCAGTATTTT	CASSHRAGGGADTQYF	TRBD2	TRBV4-3	TRBJ2-3	.
TGTGCCACCAGTGATCCGGACAACCAAGAGACCCAGTACTTC	CATSDPDNQETQYF	.	TRBV24-1	TRBJ2-5	few
TGTGCCAGCCGGGACAGGGGCCGCGCCACCGGGGAGCTGTTTTTT	CASRDRGRATGELFF	TRBD1	TRBV6-1	TRBJ2-2	few
TGTGCCGGAAGGGCAGGGAACACTGAAGCTTTCTTT	CAGRAGNTEAFF	.	TRBV2	TRBJ1-1	.
TGTGCCAGCAGCTCGGCTGGGGTTGAAGCTTTCTTT	CASSSAGVEAFF	.	TRBV7-9	TRBJ1-1	few